This TCR beta chain came from a study of blood T cell repertoires in COVID-19. Assay: immunoSEQ multiplex PCR; the TCRdb copy retains only in-frame clones and omits some. The sample has 270,000 or so clones; 85% are singletons. Germline CDR1 MDHEN, CDR2 SYDVKM. The CDR3 loop spans 14 amino acids. Trimming removed 7 bases from V and 9 bases from J; junction bases left unmatched: 8. The receptor comes from a human donor in a cohort sampled during active COVID-19. The sequenced sample consisted of peripheral blood. V and J are TRBV28 and TRBJ1-5, with 11 positions matching TRBD1. DNA of the CDR3: TGTGCCAGCAAGGGACAGGGGGTGTCGGGGCCCCAGCATTTT. Protein product: CASKGQGVSGPQHF. Combining the CDR3 with reference TRBV28 and TRBJ1-5 gives the whole variable domain DVKVTQSSRYLVKRTGEKVFLECVQDMDHENMFWYRQDPGLGLRLIYFSYDVKMKEKGDIPEGYSVSREKKERFSLILESASTNQTSMYLCASKGQGVSGPQHFGDGTRLSIL.